This T cell receptor beta chain was profiled in a study of PD-1 blockade in classical Hodgkin lymphoma. For the study at large: Patients got intravenous nivolumab 3 mg/kg every 2 weeks. General study points: Baseline diversity in complete responders resembled that of newly diagnosed patients. Only CD4+ TCR diversity, not CD8+, had risen significantly by C4D1.

Notes on this clone: Its antigen is currently unknown.

The time point: cycle 4 day 1 (C4D1), after less than seven weeks of nivolumab. Every one of the patients relapsed after autologous stem cell transplantation (brentuximab vedotin exposure was variable). Best outcomes ranged across complete response, partial response and progressive disease. Assay used: immunoSEQ multiplex PCR; TCRdb lists only in-frame clones, some missing. This repertoire shows around 20,000 clones, more than 75% found once; its top ten account for less than 9.5%. Germline V gene data show CDR1 as SGHRS and CDR2 as YFSETQ. The CDR3 has 14 amino acids. V lost 4 bases and J lost 3; bases outside the gene matches: 3.

The material sequenced was peripheral blood mononuclear cells (PBMCs), taken before the fourth cycle of nivolumab. The clonotype originates from a human donor with classical Hodgkin lymphoma. This chain connects TRBV5-1 to TRBJ2-5; 10 bases match TRBD2. The CDR3 DNA reads TGCGCCAGCAGCCCCGGACTAGCGGAAGAGACCCAGTACTTC. Translated: CASSPGLAEETQYF.